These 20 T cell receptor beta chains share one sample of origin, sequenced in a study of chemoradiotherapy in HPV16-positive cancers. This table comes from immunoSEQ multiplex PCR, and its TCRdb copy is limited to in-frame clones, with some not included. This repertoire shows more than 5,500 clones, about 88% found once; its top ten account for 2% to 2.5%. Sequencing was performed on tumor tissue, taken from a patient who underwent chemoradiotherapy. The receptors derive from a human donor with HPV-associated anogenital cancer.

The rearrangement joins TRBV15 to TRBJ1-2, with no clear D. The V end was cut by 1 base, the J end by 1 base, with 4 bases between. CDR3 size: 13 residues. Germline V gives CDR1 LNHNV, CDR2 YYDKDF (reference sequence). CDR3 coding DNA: TGTGCCACCAGCAGAGTAAATAACTATGGCTACACCTTC. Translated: CATSRVNNYGYTF.

The CDR3 protein is CASSLVTGALTEAFF. The CDR3 nucleotides read TGTGCCAGCAGCCTCGTAACGGGGGCGCTTACTGAAGCTTTCTTT. This chain uses TRBV7-2 with TRBJ1-1; the D gene is possibly TRBD1 (6 bases). Germline lookup yields CDR1 SGHTA and CDR2 FQGNSA. V gave up 5 bases and J gave up 5 bases, with 18 bases separating them. CDR3 length equals 15 residues.

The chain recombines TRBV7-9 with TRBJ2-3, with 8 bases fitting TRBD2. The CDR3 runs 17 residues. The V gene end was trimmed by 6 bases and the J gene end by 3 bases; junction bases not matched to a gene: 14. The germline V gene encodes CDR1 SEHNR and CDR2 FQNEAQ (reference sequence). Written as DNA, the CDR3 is TGTGCCAGCAGTCCGGCGGGCGGGGAGCGGGAGACAGATACGCAGTATTTT. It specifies CASSPAGGERETDTQYF.

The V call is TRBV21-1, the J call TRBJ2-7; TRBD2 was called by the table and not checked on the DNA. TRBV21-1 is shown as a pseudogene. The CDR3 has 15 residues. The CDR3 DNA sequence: TGTGCCAGCAGCAAATCGGGACTGGGAGGCCACGAGCAGTACTTC. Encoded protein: CASSKSGLGGHEQYF.

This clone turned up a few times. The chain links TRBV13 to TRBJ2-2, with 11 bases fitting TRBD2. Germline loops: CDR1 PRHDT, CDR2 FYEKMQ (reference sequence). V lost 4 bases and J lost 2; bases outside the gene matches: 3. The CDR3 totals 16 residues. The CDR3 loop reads CASSSLAGGNTGELFF. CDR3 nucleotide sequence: TGTGCCAGCAGCTCCCTAGCGGGAGGAAACACCGGGGAGCTGTTTTTT.

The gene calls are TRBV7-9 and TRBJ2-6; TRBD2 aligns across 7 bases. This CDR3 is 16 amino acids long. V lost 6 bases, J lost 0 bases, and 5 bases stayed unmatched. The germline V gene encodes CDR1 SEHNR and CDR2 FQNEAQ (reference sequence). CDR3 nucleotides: TGTGCCAGCAGGGGGGGGAGCCCCTCTGGGGCCAACGTCCTGACTTTC. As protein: CASRGGSPSGANVLTF.

CDR3 residues: CASSLAAGGSYNEQFF. The CDR3 bases are TGTGCCAGCAGCTTAGCGGCGGGAGGCTCCTACAATGAGCAGTTCTTC. The chain has TRBV7-2 and TRBJ2-1; TRBD2 aligns across 8 bases. The trim removed 0 bases at V and 0 bases at J, leaving 1 base unmatched. This CDR3 has 16 residues. Germline V CDR1 and CDR2: SGHTA, FQGNSA.

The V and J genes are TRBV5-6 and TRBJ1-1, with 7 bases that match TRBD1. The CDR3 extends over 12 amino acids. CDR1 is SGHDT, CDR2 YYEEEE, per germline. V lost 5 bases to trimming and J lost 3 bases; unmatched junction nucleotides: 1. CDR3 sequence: CASSGTDTEAFF. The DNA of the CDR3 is TGTGCCAGCAGTGGGACAGACACTGAAGCTTTCTTT.

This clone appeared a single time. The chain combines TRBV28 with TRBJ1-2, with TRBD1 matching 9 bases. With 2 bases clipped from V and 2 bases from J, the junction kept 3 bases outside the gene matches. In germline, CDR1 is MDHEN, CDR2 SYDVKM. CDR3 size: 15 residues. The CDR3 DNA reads TGTGCCAGCAGTTTACAGACAGGGGGAAACTATGGCTACACCTTC. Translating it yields CASSLQTGGNYGYTF.

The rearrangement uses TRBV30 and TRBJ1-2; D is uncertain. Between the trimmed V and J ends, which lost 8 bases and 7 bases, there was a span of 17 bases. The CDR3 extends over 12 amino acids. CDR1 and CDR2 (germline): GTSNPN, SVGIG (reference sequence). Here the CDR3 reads CAGGEGAGGYTF. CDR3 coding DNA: TGTGCCGGCGGCGAGGGCGCGGGTGGCTACACCTTC.

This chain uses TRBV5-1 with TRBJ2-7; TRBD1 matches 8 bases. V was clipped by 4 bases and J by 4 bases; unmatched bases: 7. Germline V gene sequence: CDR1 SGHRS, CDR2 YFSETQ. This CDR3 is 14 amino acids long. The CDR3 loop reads CASSLRDRRYEQYF. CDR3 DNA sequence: TGCGCCAGCAGCCTCCGGGACAGGCGATACGAGCAGTACTTC.

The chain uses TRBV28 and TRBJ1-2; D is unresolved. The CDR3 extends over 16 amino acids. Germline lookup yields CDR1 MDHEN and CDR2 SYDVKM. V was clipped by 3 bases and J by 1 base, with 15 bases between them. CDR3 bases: TGTGCCAGCAGTTTTTTACCGGGAGGACTTAACTATGGCTACACCTTC. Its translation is CASSFLPGGLNYGYTF.

The CDR3 region has the DNA TGCGCCAGCAGCCAAGATATTCCTAGCAACTACAAAAACATTCAGTACTTC. Translated, it gives CASSQDIPSNYKNIQYF. The gene calls are TRBV4-1 and TRBJ2-4; D may be TRBD2 (5 bases). With 0 bases removed from V and 3 bases from J, the gap between germline ends came to 15 bases. Germline V gene sequence: CDR1 MGHRA, CDR2 YSYEKL. This CDR3 has 17 residues.

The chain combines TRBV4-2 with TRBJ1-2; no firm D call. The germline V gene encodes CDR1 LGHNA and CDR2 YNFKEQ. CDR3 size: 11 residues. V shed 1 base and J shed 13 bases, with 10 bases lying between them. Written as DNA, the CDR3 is TGTGCCAGCAGCCAAGGCCGTAGTACCACCTTC. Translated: CASSQGRSTTF.

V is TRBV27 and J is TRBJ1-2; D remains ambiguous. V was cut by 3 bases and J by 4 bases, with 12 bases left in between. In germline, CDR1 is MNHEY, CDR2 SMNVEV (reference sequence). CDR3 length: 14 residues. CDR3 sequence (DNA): TGTGCCAGCAGTTTTGTGGGTCCTGGCTATGGCTACACCTTC. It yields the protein CASSFVGPGYGYTF.

The CDR3 DNA reads as TGCAGCGTTGATGAGGGGGCGGGCTCCTACAATGAGCAGTTCTTC. It is translated as CSVDEGAGSYNEQFF. The V gene is TRBV29-1, the J gene TRBJ2-1, with TRBD1 identical over 7 bases. V trimming: 3 bases; J trimming: 0 bases; junction bases outside the gene matches: 5. Germline V CDR1 and CDR2: SQVTM, ANQGSEA. The CDR3 runs 15 residues.

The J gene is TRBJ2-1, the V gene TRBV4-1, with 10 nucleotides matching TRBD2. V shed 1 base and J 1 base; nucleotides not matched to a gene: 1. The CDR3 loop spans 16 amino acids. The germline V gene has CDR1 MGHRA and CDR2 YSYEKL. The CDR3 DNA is TGCGCCAGCAGCCAAGGGACTAGCGGTTCCTACAATGAGCAGTTCTTC. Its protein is CASSQGTSGSYNEQFF.

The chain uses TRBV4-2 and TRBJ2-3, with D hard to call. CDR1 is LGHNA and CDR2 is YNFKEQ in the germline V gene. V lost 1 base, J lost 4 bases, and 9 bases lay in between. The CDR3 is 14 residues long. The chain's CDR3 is CASSQGAVPDTQYF. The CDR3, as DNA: TGTGCCAGCAGCCAAGGGGCCGTACCAGATACGCAGTATTTT.

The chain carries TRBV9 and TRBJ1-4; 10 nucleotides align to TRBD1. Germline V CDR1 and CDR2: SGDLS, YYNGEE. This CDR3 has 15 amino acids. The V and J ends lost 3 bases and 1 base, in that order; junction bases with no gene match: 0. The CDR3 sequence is CASSGTGGTNEKLFF. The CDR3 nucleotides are TGTGCCAGCAGCGGGACAGGGGGAACTAATGAAAAACTGTTTTTT.

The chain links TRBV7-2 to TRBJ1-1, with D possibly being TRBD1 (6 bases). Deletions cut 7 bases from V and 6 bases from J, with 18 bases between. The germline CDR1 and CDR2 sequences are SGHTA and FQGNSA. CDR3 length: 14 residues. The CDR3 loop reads CASTSGADGSEAFF. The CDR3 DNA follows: TGTGCCAGCACCTCAGGGGCGGATGGGTCTGAAGCTTTCTTT. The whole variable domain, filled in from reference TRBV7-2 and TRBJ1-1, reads GAGVSQSPSNKVTEKGKDVELRCDPISGHTALYWYRQSLGQGLEFLIYFQGNSAPDKSGLPSDRFSAERTGGSVSTLTIQRTQQEDSAVYLCASTSGADGSEAFFGQGTRLTVV.